This T cell receptor (beta chain) was profiled in a study of blood T cell repertoires in COVID-19 (dated by TCRdb to about 2020). Regarding the study in general: The collaborator samples originated in the United States, Italy and Spain and spanned the acute and convalescent phases of COVID-19. The material from the prospective study consisted of cDNA or gDNA derived from T cells, B-cell-depleted T cells, or PBMCs. Samples were obtained from the ongoing ImmuneRACE study (first 160 participants) and from 950 to 1,500 subjects provided by 6 global collaborators. A freely available public database, intended as a resource for researchers studying the immune response to SARS-CoV-2, is where the repertoires were released. A de-identified subject ID, COVID-19 status, age in years and sex were almost always included in the sample metadata. Subjects who had been exposed to COVID-19, were actively infected with it, or had recovered from it provided the deeply sampled blood TCRbeta repertoires that made up the dataset. Where available, HLA class I and class II types were taken from metadata supplied by the sample provider and were not determined by assay-based typing. Points the paper makes about the study in general: The quantity of clinical and demographic metadata differed by source and by participant and was supplied without curation.

TCRbeta CDR3 regions were amplified from genomic DNA using the immunoSEQ Assay, a bias-controlled multiplex PCR. In the original analysis: The number of nucleated cells in each sample was estimated by amplification of reference gene primers within the assay. To quantify the absolute abundance of each unique TCRbeta CDR3 rearrangement, sequence reads were collapsed and filtered. For each sample, productive Simpson clonality was calculated as the square root of Simpson's diversity index over productive rearrangements. TCRdb mirrors the immuneACCESS table, restricted to in-frame sequences. Some clones are absent from its copies; in checked studies, under half trace to an unresolved V gene, and the reason for the others is unknown. Clonal size and the V and J genes are those of that table, whereas D and trimming came from the DNA. The table for this sample lists 60,000 to 90,000 clones; less than 85% of them were counted only once. The ten most abundant clones make up more than 20% of the sample.

Comments on this clone: It lacks a known antigen. No much larger clone is present one base from it, and per-base qualities are unavailable.

Whole blood was collected in K2EDTA tubes by collaborating institutions according to the institutions' own protocols. Collaborator samples were shipped for TCRbeta analysis as frozen whole blood, isolated PBMCs, or DNA extracted from either sample type. Material: peripheral blood. This clonotype was sampled from a man between 60 and 70 years old with acute or convalescent COVID-19.

DNA sequence: TGTGCCAGCAATCACAGGGGGACTATTAACTATGGCTACACCTTC. This codes for CASNHRGTINYGYTF. The rearranged chain carries TRBV6-5 and TRBJ1-2; 8 middle bases align to TRBD1. At the junction V is shortened by 7 bases and J by 1 base; bases outside the gene matches: 8. From its cysteine to its phenylalanine, the CDR3 spans 15 amino acids. CDR3 DNA only is kept here, 45 bases in frame from base 1. Reading the germline V gene gives CDR1 MNHEY and CDR2 SVGAGI.